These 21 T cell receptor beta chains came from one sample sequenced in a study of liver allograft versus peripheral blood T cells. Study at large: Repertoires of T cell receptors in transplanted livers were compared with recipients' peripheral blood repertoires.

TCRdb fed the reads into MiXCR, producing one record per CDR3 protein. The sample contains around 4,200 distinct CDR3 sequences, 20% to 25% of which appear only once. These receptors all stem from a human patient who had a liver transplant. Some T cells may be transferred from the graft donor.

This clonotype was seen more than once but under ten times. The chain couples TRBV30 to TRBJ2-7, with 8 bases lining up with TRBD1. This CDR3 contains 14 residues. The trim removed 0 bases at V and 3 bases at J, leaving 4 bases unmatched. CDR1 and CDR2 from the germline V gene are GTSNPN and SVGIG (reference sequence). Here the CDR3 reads CAWSVGTGGYEQYF. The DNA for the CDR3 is TGTGCCTGGAGTGTAGGAACAGGGGGCTACGAGCAGTACTTC.

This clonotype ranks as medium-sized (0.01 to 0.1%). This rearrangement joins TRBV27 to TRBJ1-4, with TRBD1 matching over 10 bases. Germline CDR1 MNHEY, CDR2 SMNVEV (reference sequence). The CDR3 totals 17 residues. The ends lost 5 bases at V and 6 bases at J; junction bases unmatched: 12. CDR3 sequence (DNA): TGTGCCAGCAGTCTGCGACAGGGGGCCTTCCCCCATGAAAAACTGTTTTTT. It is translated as CASSLRQGAFPHEKLFF.

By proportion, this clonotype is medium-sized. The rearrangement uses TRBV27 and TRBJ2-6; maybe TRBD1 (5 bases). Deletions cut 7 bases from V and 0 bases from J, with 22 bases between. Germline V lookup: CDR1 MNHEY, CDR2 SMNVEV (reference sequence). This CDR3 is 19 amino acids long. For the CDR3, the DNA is TGTGCCAGCACCCTTCGGCCGAGACAGATCGTCTCTGGGGCCAACGTCCTGACTTTC. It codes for CASTLRPRQIVSGANVLTF.

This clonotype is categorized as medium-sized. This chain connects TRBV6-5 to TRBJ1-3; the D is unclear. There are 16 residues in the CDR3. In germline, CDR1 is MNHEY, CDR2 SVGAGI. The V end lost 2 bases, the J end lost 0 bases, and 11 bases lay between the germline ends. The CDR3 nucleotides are TGTGCCAGCAGTTACGGGAACTATGGCTCTGGAAACACCATATATTTT. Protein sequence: CASSYGNYGSGNTIYF.

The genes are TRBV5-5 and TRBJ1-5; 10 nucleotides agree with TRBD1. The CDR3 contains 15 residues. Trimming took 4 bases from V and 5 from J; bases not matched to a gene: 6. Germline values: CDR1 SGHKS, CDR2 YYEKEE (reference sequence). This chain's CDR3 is CASSPLTGGYQPQHF. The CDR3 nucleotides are TGTGCCAGCAGCCCGCTGACAGGGGGCTATCAGCCCCAGCATTTT.

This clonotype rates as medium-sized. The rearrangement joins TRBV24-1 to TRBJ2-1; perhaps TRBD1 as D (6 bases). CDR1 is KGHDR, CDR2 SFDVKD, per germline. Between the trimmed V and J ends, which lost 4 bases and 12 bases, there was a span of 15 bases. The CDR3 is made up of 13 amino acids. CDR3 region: CATSDTGRGWQFF. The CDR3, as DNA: TGTGCCACCAGTGACACAGGGCGAGGATGGCAGTTCTTC.

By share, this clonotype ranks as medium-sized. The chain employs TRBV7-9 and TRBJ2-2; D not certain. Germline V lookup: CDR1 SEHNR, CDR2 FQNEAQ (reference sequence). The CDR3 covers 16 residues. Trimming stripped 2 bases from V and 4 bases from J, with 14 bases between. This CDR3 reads CASSLFGQAGTGELFF. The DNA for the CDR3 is TGTGCCAGCAGCTTATTCGGGCAGGCCGGCACCGGGGAGCTGTTTTTT.

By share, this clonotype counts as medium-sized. The CDR3 DNA reads as TGCAGTGCTAGCCCCCCCCTAGAGGGGGAGAACTATGGCTACACCTTC. It translates to CSASPPLEGENYGYTF. This chain connects TRBV20-1 to TRBJ1-2, with a weak D call TRBD1 (6 bases). The CDR3 spans 16 residues. V dropped 3 bases and J dropped 2 bases, with 19 bases sitting between them. CDR1 DFQATT and CDR2 SNEGSKA come from the germline V gene (reference sequence).

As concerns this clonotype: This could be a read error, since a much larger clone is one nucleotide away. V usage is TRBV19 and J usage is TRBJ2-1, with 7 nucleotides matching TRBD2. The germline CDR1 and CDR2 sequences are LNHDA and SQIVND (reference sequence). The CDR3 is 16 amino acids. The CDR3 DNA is TGTGCCAATAGTACCTCCGGGACTACCAGATTCAATGAGCAGTTCTTC. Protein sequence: CANSTSGTTRFNEQFF. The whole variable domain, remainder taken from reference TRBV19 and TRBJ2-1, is DGGITQSPKYLFRKEGQNVTLSCEQNLNHDAMYWYRQDPGQGLRLIYYSQIVNDFQKGDIAEGYSVSREKKESFPLTVTSAQKNPTAFYLCANSTSGTTRFNEQFFGPGTRLTVL.

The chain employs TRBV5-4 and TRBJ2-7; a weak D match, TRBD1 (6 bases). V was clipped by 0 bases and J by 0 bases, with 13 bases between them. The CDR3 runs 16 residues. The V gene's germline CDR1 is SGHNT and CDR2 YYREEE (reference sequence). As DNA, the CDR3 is TGTGCCAGCAGCTTGGTGACAGGCGATCCCTCCTACGAGCAGTACTTC. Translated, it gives CASSLVTGDPSYEQYF.

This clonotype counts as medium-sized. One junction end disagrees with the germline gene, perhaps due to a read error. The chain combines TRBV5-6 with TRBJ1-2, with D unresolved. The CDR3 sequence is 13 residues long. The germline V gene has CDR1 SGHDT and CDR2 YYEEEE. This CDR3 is CASSLGPLEGPNF. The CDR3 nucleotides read TGTGCCAGCAGCTTAGGGCCCCTCGAAGGCCCAAACTTC.

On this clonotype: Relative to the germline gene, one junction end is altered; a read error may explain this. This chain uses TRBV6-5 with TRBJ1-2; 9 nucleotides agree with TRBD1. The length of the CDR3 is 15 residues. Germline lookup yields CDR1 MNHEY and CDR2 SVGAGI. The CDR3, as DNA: TGTGCCAGCAGTTACGGTCTTTGGACAGGGGATGGTTACACCTTC. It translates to CASSYGLWTGDGYTF.

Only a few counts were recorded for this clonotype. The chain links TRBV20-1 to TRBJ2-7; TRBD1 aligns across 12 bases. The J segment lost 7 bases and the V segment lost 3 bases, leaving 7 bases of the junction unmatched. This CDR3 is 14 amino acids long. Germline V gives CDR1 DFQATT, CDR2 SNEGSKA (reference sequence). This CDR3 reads CSASAGQGAGEQYF. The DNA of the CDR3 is TGCAGTGCTAGCGCGGGACAGGGGGCTGGAGAGCAGTACTTC.

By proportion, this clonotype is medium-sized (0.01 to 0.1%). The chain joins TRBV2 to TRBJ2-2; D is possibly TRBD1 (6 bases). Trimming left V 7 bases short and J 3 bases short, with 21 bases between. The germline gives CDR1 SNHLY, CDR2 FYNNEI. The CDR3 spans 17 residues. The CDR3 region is CASTPTPTGLDTGELFF. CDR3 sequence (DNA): TGTGCCAGCACACCAACTCCAACAGGGTTGGACACCGGGGAGCTGTTTTTT.

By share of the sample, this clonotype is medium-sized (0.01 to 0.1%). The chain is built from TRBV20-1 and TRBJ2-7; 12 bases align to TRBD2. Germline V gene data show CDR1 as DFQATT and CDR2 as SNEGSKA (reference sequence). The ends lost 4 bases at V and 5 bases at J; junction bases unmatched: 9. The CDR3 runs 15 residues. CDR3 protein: CSATFLAGGINEQYF. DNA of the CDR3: TGCAGTGCTACTTTTCTAGCGGGAGGGATCAACGAGCAGTACTTC.

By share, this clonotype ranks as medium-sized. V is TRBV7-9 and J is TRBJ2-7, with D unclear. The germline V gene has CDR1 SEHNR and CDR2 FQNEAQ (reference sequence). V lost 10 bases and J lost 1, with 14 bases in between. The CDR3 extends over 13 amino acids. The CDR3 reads CAITPDPSYEQYF. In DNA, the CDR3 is TGTGCCATTACCCCCGACCCTTCCTACGAGCAGTACTTC.

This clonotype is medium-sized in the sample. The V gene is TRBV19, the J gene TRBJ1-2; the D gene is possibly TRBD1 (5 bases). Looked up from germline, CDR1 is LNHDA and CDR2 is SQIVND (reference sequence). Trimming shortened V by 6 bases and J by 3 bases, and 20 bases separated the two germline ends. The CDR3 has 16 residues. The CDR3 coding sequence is TGTGCCAGTAGACCTTGGGACGGACGGGGGGACTATGGCTACACCTTC. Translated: CASRPWDGRGDYGYTF.

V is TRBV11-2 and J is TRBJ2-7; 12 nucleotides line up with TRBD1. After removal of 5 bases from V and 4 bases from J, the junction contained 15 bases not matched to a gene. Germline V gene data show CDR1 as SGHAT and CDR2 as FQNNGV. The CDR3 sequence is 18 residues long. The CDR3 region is CASSPIARDRGRNYEQYF. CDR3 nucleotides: TGTGCCAGCAGCCCCATCGCCCGGGACAGGGGGCGCAATTACGAGCAGTACTTC. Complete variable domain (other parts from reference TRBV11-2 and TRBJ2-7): EAGVAQSPRYKIIEKRQSVAFWCNPISGHATLYWYQQILGQGPKLLIQFQNNGVVDDSQLPKDRFSAERLKGVDSTLKIQPAKLEDSAVYLCASSPIARDRGRNYEQYFGPGTRLTVT.

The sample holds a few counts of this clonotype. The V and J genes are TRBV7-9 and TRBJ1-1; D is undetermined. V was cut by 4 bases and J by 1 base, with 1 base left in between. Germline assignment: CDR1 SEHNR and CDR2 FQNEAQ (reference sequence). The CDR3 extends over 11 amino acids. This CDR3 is CASSSNTEAFF. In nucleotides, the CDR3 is TGTGCCAGCAGCTCGAACACTGAAGCTTTCTTT.

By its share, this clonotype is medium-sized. The CDR3 DNA reads TGTGCCAGCAGTCAAGGGGGCTGGGATCAGCCCCAGCATTTT. The encoded protein is CASSQGGWDQPQHF. The V gene is TRBV12-3 or TRBV12-4, the J gene TRBJ1-5; the match to TRBD1 covers 7 bases. V was clipped by 5 bases and J by 5 bases; unmatched bases: 6. This CDR3 has 14 amino acids.

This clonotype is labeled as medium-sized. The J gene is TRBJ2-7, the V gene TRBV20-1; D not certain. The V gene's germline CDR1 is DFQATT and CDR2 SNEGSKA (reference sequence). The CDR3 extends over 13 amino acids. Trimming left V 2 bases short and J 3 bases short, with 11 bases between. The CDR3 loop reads CSARSATGYEQYF. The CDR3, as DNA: TGCAGTGCTAGAAGTGCAACCGGCTACGAGCAGTACTTC.